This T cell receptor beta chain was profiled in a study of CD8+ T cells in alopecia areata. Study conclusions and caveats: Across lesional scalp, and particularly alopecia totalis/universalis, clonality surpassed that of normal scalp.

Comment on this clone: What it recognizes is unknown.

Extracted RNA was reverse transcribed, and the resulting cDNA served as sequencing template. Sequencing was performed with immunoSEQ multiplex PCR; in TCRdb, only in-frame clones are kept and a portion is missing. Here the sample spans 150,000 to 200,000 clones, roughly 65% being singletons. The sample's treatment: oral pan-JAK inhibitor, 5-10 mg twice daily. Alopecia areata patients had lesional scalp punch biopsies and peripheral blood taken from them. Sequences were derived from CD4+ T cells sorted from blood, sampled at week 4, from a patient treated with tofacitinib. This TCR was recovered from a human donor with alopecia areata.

The CDR3 region is CASSLGYQDTYYGYTF. The CDR3 bases are TGTGCCAGCAGCTTGGGTTACCAGGACACTTACTATGGCTACACCTTC. This chain uses TRBV7-8 with TRBJ1-2, with D maybe TRBD1 (5 bases). CDR3 length: 16 amino acids. The germline gives CDR1 SGHVS, CDR2 FQNEAQ. Between the trimmed V and J ends, which lost 3 bases and 3 bases, there was a span of 17 bases.